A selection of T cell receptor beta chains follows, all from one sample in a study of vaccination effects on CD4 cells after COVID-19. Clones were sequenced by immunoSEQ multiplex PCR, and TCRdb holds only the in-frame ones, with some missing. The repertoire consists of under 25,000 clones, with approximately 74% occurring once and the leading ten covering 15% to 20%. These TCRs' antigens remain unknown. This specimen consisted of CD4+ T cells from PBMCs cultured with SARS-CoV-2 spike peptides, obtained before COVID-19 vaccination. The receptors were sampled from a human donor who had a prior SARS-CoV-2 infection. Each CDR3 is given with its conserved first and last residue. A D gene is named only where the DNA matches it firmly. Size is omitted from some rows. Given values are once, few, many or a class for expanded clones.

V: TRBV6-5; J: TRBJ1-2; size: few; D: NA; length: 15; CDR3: CASSYAVGIPLGYTF; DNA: TGTGCCAGCAGTTACGCCGTAGGAATCCCTCTTGGCTACACCTTC
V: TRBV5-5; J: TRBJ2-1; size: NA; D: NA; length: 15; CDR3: CASSLLTSRANEQFF; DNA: TGTGCCAGCAGTCTCTTGACGAGTAGGGCCAATGAGCAGTTCTTC
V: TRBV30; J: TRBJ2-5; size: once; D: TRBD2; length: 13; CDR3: CACDLAGGETQYF; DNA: TGTGCCTGCGACCTAGCGGGGGGTGAGACCCAGTACTTC
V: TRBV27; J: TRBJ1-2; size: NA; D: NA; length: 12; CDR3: CARSPTDHGYTF; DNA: TGTGCCAGGTCACCAACAGATCATGGCTACACCTTC
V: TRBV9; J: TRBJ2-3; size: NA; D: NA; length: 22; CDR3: CASSVAIPSVGGRLRGTDTQYF; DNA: TGTGCCAGCAGCGTAGCCATTCCCTCTGTGGGGGGGCGCTTGAGAGGCACAGATACGCAGTATTTT
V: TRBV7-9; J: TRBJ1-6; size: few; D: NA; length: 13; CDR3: CASSLAEGTPFHF; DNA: TGTGCCAGCAGCTTAGCGGAAGGGACACCCTTCCACTTT
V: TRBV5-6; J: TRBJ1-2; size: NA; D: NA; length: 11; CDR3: CASSLVSFYTF; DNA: TGTGCCAGCAGCTTGGTGTCGTTCTACACCTTC
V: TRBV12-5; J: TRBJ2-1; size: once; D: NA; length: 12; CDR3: CASGLLHNEQFF; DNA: TGTGCTAGTGGTTTGCTGCACAATGAGCAGTTCTTC
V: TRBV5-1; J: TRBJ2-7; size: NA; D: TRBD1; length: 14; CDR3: CASSGRQGAYEQYF; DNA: TGCGCCAGCAGCGGGAGGCAGGGGGCGTACGAGCAGTACTTC
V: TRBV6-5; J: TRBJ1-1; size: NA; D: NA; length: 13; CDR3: CASSRQVNTEAFF; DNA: TGTGCCAGCTCACGACAGGTGAACACTGAAGCTTTCTTT
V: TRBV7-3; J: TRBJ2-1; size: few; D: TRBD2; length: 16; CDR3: CASSLRVAGANNEQFF; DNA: TGTGCCAGCAGCTTAAGGGTAGCGGGGGCCAACAATGAGCAGTTCTTC
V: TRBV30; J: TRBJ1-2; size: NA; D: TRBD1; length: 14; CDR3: CAWNPGQGANGYTF; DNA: TGTGCCTGGAACCCCGGACAGGGGGCTAATGGCTACACCTTC
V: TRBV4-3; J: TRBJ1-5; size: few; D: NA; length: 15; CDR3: CASSQEEGRNQPQHF; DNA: TGCGCCAGCAGCCAAGAGGAAGGCAGGAATCAGCCCCAGCATTTT
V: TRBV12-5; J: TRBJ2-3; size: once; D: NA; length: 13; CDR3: CASGLVDLDTQYF; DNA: TGTGCTAGTGGTTTGGTAGACCTAGATACGCAGTATTTT
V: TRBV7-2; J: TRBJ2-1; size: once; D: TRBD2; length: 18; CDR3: CASSSGTSGASSYNEQFF; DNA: TGTGCCAGCAGCTCCGGGACTAGCGGAGCTAGCTCCTACAATGAGCAGTTCTTC
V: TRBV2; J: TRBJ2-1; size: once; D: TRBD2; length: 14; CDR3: CASGLAETYNEQFF; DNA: TGTGCCAGTGGACTAGCCGAAACCTACAATGAGCAGTTCTTC
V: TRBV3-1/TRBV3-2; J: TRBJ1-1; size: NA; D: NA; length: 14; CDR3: CASSQASVNTEAFF; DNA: TGTGCCAGCAGCCAAGCCTCGGTGAACACTGAAGCTTTCTTT
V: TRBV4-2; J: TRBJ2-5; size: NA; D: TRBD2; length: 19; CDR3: CASSVTGTSGGEGGETQYF; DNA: TGTGCCAGCAGCGTCACCGGGACTAGCGGGGGGGAGGGTGGGGAGACCCAGTACTTC
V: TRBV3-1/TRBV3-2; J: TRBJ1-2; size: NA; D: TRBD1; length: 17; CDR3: CASSKGQGARRGYGYTF; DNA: TGTGCCAGCAGCAAGGGACAGGGGGCGCGGCGGGGGTATGGCTACACCTTC
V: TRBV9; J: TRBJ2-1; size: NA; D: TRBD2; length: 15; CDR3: CASSVVGAGGPEQFF; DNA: TGTGCCAGCAGCGTAGTTGGAGCGGGGGGGCCTGAGCAGTTCTTC
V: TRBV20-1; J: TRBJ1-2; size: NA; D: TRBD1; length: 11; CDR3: CSGDREYGYTF; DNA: TGCAGTGGGGACAGGGAGTATGGCTACACCTTC
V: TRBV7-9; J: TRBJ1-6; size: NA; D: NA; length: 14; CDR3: CASSSGQYNSPLHF; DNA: TGTGCCAGCAGCTCAGGACAGTATAATTCACCCCTCCACTTT
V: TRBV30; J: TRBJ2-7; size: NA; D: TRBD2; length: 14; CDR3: CAWSRGLGLGEQYF; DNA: TGTGCCTGGAGTCGGGGACTAGGCCTCGGCGAGCAGTACTTC
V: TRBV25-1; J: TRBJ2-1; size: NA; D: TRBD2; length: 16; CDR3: CATGTSGGYSYNEQFF; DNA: TGTGCCACCGGGACTAGCGGGGGATATTCCTACAATGAGCAGTTCTTC
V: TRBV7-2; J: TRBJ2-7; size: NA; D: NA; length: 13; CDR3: CASSAIHSYEQYF; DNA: TGTGCCAGCAGCGCCATTCACTCCTACGAGCAGTACTTC
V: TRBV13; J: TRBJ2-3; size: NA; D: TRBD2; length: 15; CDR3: CASSRLAEYTDTQYF; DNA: TGTGCCAGCAGCCGACTAGCGGAGTACACAGATACGCAGTATTTT
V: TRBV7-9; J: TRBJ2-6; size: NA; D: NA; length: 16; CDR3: CASSPQISTGANVLTF; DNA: TGTGCCAGCAGCCCCCAGATATCGACGGGGGCCAACGTCCTGACTTTC
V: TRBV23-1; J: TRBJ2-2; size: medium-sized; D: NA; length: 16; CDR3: CASSHRYGSFPGELFF; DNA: TGCGCCAGCAGTCATCGGTACGGGAGTTTTCCCGGGGAGCTGTTTTTT
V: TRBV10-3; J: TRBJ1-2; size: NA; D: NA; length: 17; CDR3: CAIRRGNRRTYDYGYTF; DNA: TGTGCCATCCGGCGCGGAAACAGGAGAACGTACGACTATGGCTACACCTTC
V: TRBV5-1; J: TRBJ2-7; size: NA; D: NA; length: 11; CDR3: CASSLFYEQYF; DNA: TGCGCCAGCAGCTTGTTCTACGAGCAGTACTTC
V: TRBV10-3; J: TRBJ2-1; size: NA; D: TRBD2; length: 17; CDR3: CAISDGLAGGPYNEQFF; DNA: TGTGCCATCAGTGATGGACTAGCGGGGGGGCCCTACAATGAGCAGTTCTTC
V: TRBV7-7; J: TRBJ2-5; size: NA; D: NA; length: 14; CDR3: CASSLSGYQETQYF; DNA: TGTGCTAGCAGCTTATCAGGGTACCAAGAGACCCAGTACTTC
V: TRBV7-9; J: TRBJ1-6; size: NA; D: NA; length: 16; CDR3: CASSLTSGQVGSPLHF; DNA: TGTGCCAGCAGCTTAACATCTGGGCAGGTGGGGTCACCCCTCCACTTT
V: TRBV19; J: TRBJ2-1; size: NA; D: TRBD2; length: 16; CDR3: CASTALGGGRVNEQFF; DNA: TGTGCCAGTACCGCCCTGGGGGGCGGGAGGGTCAATGAGCAGTTCTTC
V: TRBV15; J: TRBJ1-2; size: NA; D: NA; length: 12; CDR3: CATSGAGYGYTF; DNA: TGTGCCACCAGCGGGGCAGGCTATGGCTACACCTTC
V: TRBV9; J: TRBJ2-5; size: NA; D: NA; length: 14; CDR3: CASSVGLPGETQYF; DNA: TGTGCCAGCAGCGTAGGTCTGCCGGGGGAGACCCAGTACTTC
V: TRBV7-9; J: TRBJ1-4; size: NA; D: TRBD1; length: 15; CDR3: CASSLWTGSNEKLFF; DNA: TGTGCCAGCAGCCTCTGGACAGGGTCTAATGAAAAACTGTTTTTT
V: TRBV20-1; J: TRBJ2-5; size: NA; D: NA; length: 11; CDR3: CSAKDRVTQYF; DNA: TGCAGTGCTAAGGATAGGGTGACCCAGTACTTC
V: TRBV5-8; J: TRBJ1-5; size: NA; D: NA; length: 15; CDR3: CASSHKSMARQPQHF; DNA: TGTGCCAGCAGCCACAAATCGATGGCGCGACAGCCCCAGCATTTT
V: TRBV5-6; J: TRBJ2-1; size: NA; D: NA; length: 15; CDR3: CASSPDWNTYNEQFF; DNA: TGTGCCAGCAGCCCGGATTGGAACACCTACAATGAGCAGTTCTTC
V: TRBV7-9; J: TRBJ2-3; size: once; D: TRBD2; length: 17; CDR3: CASSPRLAGGSTDTQYF; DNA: TGTGCCAGCAGCCCACGACTAGCGGGGGGGAGCACAGATACGCAGTATTTT
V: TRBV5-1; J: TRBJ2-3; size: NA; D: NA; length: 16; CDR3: CASSPGGSGSTDTQYF; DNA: TGCGCCAGCAGCCCCGGGGGCAGCGGAAGCACAGATACGCAGTATTTT
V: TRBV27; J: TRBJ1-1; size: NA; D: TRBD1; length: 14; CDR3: CASSLGQGGTEAFF; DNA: TGTGCCAGCAGTTTAGGGCAGGGGGGCACTGAAGCTTTCTTT
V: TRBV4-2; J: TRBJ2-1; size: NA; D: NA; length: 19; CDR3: CASSQDWGGRASGHNEQFF; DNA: TGTGCCAGCAGCCAAGATTGGGGGGGCCGGGCTAGCGGCCACAATGAGCAGTTCTTC
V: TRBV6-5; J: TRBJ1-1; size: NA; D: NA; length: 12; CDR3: CASRTSNTEAFF; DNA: TGTGCCAGCCGGACCTCGAACACTGAAGCTTTCTTT
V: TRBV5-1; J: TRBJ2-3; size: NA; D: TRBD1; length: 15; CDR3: CASSSGQGSPDTQYF; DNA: TGCGCCAGCAGCTCCGGACAGGGCAGCCCGGATACGCAGTATTTT